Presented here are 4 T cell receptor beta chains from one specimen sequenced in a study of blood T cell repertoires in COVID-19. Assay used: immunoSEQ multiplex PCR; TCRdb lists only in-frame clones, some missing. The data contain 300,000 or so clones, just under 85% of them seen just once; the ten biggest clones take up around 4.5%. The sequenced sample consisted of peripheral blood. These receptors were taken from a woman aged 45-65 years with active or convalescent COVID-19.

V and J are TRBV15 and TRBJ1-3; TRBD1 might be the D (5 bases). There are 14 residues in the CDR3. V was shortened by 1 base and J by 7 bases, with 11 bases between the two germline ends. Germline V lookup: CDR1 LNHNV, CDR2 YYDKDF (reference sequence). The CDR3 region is CATSRGAGGNTIYF. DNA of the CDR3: TGTGCCACCAGCAGAGGCGCGGGGGGGAACACCATATATTTT. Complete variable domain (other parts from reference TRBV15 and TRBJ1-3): DAMVIQNPRYQVTQFGKPVTLSCSQTLNHNVMYWYQQKSSQAPKLLFHYYDKDFNNEADTPDNFQSRRPNTSFCFLDIRSPGLGDTAMYLCATSRGAGGNTIYFGEGSWLTVV.

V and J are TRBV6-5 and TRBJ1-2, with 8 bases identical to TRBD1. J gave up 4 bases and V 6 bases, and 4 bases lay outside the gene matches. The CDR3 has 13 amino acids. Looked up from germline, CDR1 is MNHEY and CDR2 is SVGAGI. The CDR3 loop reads CASSNDRGYGYTF. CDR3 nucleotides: TGTGCCAGCAGCAACGACAGGGGCTATGGCTACACCTTC.

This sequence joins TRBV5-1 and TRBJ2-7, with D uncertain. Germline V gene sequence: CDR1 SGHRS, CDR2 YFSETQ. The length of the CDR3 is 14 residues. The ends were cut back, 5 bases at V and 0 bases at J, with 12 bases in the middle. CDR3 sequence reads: CASSKQATSYEQYF. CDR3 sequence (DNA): TGCGCCAGCAGTAAGCAGGCGACCTCCTACGAGCAGTACTTC.

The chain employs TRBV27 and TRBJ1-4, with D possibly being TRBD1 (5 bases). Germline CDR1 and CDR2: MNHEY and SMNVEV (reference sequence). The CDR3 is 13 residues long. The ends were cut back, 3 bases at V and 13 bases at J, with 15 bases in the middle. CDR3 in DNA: TGTGCCAGCAGTTTGGGGCAGGGTGTAACACTGTTTTTT. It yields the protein CASSLGQGVTLFF.